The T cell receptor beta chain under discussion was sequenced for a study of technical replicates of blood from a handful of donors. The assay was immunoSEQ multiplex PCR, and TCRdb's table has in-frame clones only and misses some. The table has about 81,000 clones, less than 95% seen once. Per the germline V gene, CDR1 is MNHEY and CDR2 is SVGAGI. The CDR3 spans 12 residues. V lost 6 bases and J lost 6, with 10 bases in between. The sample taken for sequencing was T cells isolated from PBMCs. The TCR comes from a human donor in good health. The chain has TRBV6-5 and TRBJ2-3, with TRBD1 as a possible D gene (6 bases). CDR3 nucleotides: TGTGCCAGCAGCACCCAGGGGGATACGCAGTATTTT. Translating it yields CASSTQGDTQYF.